The present entry profiles one T cell receptor (beta chain) with its context. The antigen is not known. This record belongs to a study of CD8+CD57+ T cells in acquired aplastic anemia. At the level of the study: Isolated CD4+ and CD8+ cells, once sorted, yielded DNA averaging 3.2 ug. Study observations and caveats: There were fewer than 35 CD8+ CDR3 sequences that occurred in both patients and controls. CD8+ Simpson's diversity did not differ significantly between patients and controls.

Profiling that covered TCR beta VDJ and CDR3 relied on genomic DNA as its template. TCRdb independently ran MiXCR on the reads; one entry per CDR3 protein. The sample consists of fewer than 300,000 distinct CDR3 sequences, approximately 82% of them appearing once. All sequencing subjects had displayed CD8+CD57+ cell expansion on flow cytometry. Deletions cut 4 bases from V and 1 base from J, with 10 bases between. Germline values: CDR1 SQVTM, CDR2 ANQGSEA. The CDR3 loop spans 13 amino acids. The chain uses TRBV29-1 and TRBJ1-1, with a tentative D call TRBD1 (5 bases). This clonotype originated in a human donor with aplastic anemia. Sequenced input: sorted CD4+, CD8+, or CD8+CD57+ T cells (not recorded which) from PBMCs. CDR3 region: CSVALTANTEAFF. The CDR3 DNA reads as TGCAGCGTTGCCCTGACAGCGAACACTGAAGCTTTCTTT.